Listed below are T cell receptor beta chains from one sample, sequenced in a study of blood T cell repertoires in COVID-19. Sequencing was performed with immunoSEQ multiplex PCR; in TCRdb, only in-frame clones are kept and a portion is missing. The sample includes some 220,000 clones, about 85% of them seen just once. Sequences were obtained from peripheral blood. The source of these receptors is a man in his fifties who had recovered from COVID-19. CDR3s include the opening cysteine and the closing phenylalanine or tryptophan. D genes are given only for firm matches. Only some rows state a clone size, as once, few, many or a class for expanded clones.

clone size | J gene | V gene | D gene | CDR3 length | CDR3 protein | CDR3 DNA
- | TRBJ2-2 | TRBV24-1 | - | 15 | CATSDPYRVAGELFF | TGTGCCACCAGTGACCCCTACAGGGTCGCCGGGGAGCTGTTTTTT
- | TRBJ2-5 | TRBV10-3 | - | 15 | CAISESFVAGKTQYF | TGTGCCATCAGTGAGTCTTTTGTGGCAGGGAAGACCCAGTACTTC
- | TRBJ2-2 | TRBV3-1/TRBV3-2 | TRBD1 | 16 | CASSPPGTGGTGELFF | TGTGCCAGCAGCCCTCCCGGGACAGGGGGAACCGGGGAGCTGTTTTTT
- | TRBJ2-1 | TRBV12-3/TRBV12-4 | - | 12 | CASSRSYNEQFF | TGTGCCAGCAGTCGCTCCTACAATGAGCAGTTCTTC
- | TRBJ2-1 | TRBV5-1 | TRBD2 | 15 | CASSGLAGVNNEQFF | TGCGCCAGCAGCGGGCTAGCGGGAGTCAACAATGAGCAGTTCTTC
- | TRBJ1-1 | TRBV5-1 | TRBD1 | 15 | CASNLQGRRDTEAFF | TGCGCCAGCAACCTACAGGGGCGTAGGGACACTGAAGCTTTCTTT
once | TRBJ2-5 | TRBV3-1/TRBV3-2 | - | 16 | CASSQRRGLGAETQYF | TGTGCCAGCAGCCAGCGCAGGGGCTTAGGGGCAGAGACCCAGTACTTC
once | TRBJ2-6 | TRBV27 | TRBD1 | 17 | CASSPQGSLSGANVLTF | TGTGCCAGCAGCCCACAGGGGAGCCTTTCTGGGGCCAACGTCCTGACTTTC
- | TRBJ2-6 | TRBV5-4 | - | 16 | CASSLKQGTGANVLTF | TGTGCCAGCAGCCTAAAACAGGGCACTGGGGCCAACGTCCTGACTTTC
few | TRBJ1-6 | TRBV18 | - | 14 | CASSPAGMNSPLHF | TGTGCCAGCTCACCGGCAGGGATGAATTCACCCCTCCACTTT
- | TRBJ1-4 | TRBV30 | TRBD1 | 14 | CAWSPGTAGEKLFF | TGTGCCTGGAGTCCCGGGACAGCAGGAGAAAAACTGTTTTTT
- | TRBJ2-1 | TRBV24-1 | TRBD2 | 14 | CATATSGFGGEQFF | TGTGCCACCGCGACTAGCGGGTTTGGTGGGGAGCAGTTCTTC
- | TRBJ1-4 | TRBV6-6 | - | 14 | CASSQQGGYERLFF | TGTGCCAGCAGCCAACAGGGAGGGTACGAAAGACTGTTTTTT
- | TRBJ2-7 | TRBV3-1/TRBV3-2 | - | 12 | CASSQVTYEQYF | TGTGCCAGCAGCCAAGTAACCTACGAGCAGTACTTC
- | TRBJ1-5 | TRBV6-5 | TRBD1 | 13 | CASRGTGNQPQHF | TGTGCCAGCAGGGGGACAGGGAATCAGCCCCAGCATTTT
- | TRBJ2-3 | TRBV5-1 | - | 11 | CASSLSDTQYF | TGCGCCAGCAGCTTGAGCGATACGCAGTATTTT
few | TRBJ1-6 | TRBV5-8 | - | 18 | CASSPGGTRGSRYSPLHF | TGTGCCAGCAGCCCGGGAGGGACAAGGGGATCTCGTTACTCACCCCTCCACTTT
few | TRBJ1-5 | TRBV19 | TRBD1 | 13 | CASSSQTGSAQHF | TGTGCCAGTAGTAGCCAGACAGGGTCGGCCCAGCATTTT
- | TRBJ2-5 | TRBV14 | - | 14 | CASQRALGEETQYF | TGTGCCAGCCAGCGGGCCCTCGGAGAAGAGACCCAGTACTTC
few | TRBJ1-2 | TRBV3-1/TRBV3-2 | - | 15 | CASSQFRVGSYGYTF | TGTGCCAGCAGCCAATTCAGGGTGGGTTCCTATGGCTACACCTTC
once | TRBJ1-5 | TRBV6-6 | - | 14 | CASGGAYSNQPQHF | TGTGCCAGCGGAGGAGCTTATAGCAATCAGCCCCAGCATTTT
once | TRBJ2-5 | TRBV28 | TRBD2 | 16 | CASSFEGLAGGETQYF | TGTGCCAGCAGTTTTGAGGGACTAGCGGGAGGGGAGACCCAGTACTTC
- | TRBJ2-1 | TRBV6-5 | - | 15 | CASSPDGGEYNEQFF | TGTGCCAGCAGTCCGGATGGCGGGGAGTACAATGAGCAGTTCTTC
- | TRBJ2-1 | TRBV19 | TRBD2 | 15 | CASSRTSGNVREQFF | TGTGCCAGTAGTCGGACTAGCGGGAATGTACGGGAGCAGTTCTTC
- | TRBJ2-3 | TRBV28 | TRBD1 | 16 | CASSSHGTGSTDTQYF | TGTGCCAGCAGTTCTCACGGGACAGGGAGCACAGATACGCAGTATTTT
- | TRBJ1-5 | TRBV6-1 | - | 16 | CASSGPGRVSNQPQHF | TGTGCCAGCAGTGGACCTGGGCGGGTTAGCAATCAGCCCCAGCATTTT
- | TRBJ2-7 | TRBV18 | - | 15 | CASSPPYRSLGEQYF | TGTGCCAGCTCACCACCCTACAGGTCTTTAGGTGAGCAGTACTTC
- | TRBJ2-5 | TRBV18 | TRBD2 | 16 | CASSPMTSGSTETQYF | TGTGCCAGCTCACCAATGACTAGCGGGAGTACAGAGACCCAGTACTTC
- | TRBJ2-7 | TRBV5-4 | TRBD1 | 12 | CASSFSGGEQYF | TGTGCCAGCAGCTTTTCAGGGGGCGAGCAGTACTTC
- | TRBJ1-1 | TRBV2 | - | 20 | CASSEYQRIRLGRNNTEAFF | TGTGCCAGCAGTGAATATCAGCGGATCAGACTGGGGAGGAATAACACTGAAGCTTTCTTT
- | TRBJ2-3 | TRBV7-9 | - | 14 | CASSSSGSTDTQYF | TGTGCCAGCAGCTCGAGCGGGAGCACAGATACGCAGTATTTT
- | TRBJ2-5 | TRBV5-1 | TRBD2 | 21 | CASSLSPRGILAGWYQETQYF | TGCGCCAGCAGCTTGTCCCCGCGGGGTATCCTAGCGGGGTGGTACCAAGAGACCCAGTACTTC
- | TRBJ1-4 | TRBV27 | - | 12 | CASSFDREKLFF | TGTGCCAGCAGTTTCGACAGGGAAAAACTGTTTTTT
- | TRBJ2-2 | TRBV11-2 | TRBD2 | 16 | CASSLDSGSWSGELFF | TGTGCCAGCAGCTTAGATAGCGGGAGTTGGTCCGGGGAGCTGTTTTTT